The text below deals with one T cell receptor (beta chain). The antigen is undetermined. In the PCR, 60 Vbeta and 13 Jbeta primers were used. Data came from immunoSEQ multiplex PCR; TCRdb stores just in-frame clones and leaves some out. The repertoire holds roughly 130,000 clones, with roughly 80% as singletons. This entry is derived from a study of cytomegalovirus exposure and HLA in healthy donors. Study conclusions and caveats: Using the classifier, cytomegalovirus status was reportedly diagnosed with high specificity and sensitivity. TCR beta V segments were, for the most part, productive about 87% or about 30% of the time in an earlier analysis. CMV serostatus was the sole immune exposure data available.

The CDR3 is made up of 16 amino acids. V gene TRBV12-1 combines with J gene TRBJ2-5; TRBD1 is taken as the D call from the table, unchecked against the DNA. TRBV12-1 is noted as a pseudogene. This clonotype was sampled from a middle-aged man in good health and CMV-seronegative. The sequencing input was PBMCs. This CDR3 reads CASSLRGGTGGETQYF. In DNA, the CDR3 is TGTGCCAGCAGCCTTCGAGGGGGGACAGGAGGAGAGACCCAGTACTTC.